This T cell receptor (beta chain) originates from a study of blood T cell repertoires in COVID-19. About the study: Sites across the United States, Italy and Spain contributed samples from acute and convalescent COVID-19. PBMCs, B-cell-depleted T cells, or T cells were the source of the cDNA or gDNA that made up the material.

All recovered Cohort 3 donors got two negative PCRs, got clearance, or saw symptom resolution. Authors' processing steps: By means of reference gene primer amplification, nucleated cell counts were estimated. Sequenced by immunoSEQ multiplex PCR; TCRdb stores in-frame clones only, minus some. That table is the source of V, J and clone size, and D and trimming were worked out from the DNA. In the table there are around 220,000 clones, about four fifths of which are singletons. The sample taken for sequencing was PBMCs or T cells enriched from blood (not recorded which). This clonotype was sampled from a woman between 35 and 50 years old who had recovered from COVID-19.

The CDR3 sequence: CASSKGLAVGEQYV. CDR3 bases: TGTGCCAGCAGCAAGGGACTAGCGGTGGGGGAGCAGTACGTC. This chain connects TRBV21-1 to TRBJ2-7; the DNA was not compared with TRBD2, the D call given in the table. TRBV21-1 is an annotated pseudogene. The CDR3 runs 14 residues.